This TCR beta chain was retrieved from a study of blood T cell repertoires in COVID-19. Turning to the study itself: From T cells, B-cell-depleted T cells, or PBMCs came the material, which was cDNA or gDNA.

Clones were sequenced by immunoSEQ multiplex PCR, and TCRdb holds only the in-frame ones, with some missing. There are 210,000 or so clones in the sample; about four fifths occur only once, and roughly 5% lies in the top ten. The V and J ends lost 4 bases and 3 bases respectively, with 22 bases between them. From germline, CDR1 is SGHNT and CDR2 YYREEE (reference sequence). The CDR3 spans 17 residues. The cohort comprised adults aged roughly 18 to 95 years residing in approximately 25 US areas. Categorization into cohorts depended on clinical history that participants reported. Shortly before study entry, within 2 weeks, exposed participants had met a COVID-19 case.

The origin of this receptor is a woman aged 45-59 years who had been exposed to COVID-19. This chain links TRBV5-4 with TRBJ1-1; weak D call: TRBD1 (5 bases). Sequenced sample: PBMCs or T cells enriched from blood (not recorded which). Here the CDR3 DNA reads TGTGCCAGCAGCCTGGACACGGACCGGGGGGTACACACTGAAGCTTTCTTT. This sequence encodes CASSLDTDRGVHTEAFF.